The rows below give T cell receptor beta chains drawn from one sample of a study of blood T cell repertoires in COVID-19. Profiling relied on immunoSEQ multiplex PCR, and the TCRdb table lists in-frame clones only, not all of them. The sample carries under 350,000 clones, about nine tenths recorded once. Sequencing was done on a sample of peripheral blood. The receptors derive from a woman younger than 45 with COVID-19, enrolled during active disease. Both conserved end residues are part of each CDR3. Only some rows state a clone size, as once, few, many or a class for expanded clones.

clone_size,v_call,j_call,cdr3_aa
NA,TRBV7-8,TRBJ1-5,CASSFGHPSEPQHF
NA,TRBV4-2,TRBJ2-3,CASSQDHSGGARVVDTQYF
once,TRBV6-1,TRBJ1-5,CASSETGGNEPQHF
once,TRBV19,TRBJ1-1,CASSISWNTEAFF
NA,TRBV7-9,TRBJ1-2,CASSLTTGIDGYTF
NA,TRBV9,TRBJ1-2,CASSVEGVYGYTF
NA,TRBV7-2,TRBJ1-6,CASSSATTHNSPLHF
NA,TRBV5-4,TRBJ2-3,CASSLRLAGADTQYF
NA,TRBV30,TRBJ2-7,CAWSGQGGGYEQYF
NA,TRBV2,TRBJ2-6,CASSERISGANVLTF
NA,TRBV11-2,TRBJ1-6,CASSFRGMGNSPLHF
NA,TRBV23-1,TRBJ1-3,CAPSGNTIYF
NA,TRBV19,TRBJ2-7,CASSPGTRSYEQYF
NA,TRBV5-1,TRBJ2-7,CASSPRGGGSYEQYF
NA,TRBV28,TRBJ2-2,CASRMGGSGELFF
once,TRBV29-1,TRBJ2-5,CSVQDSFETQYF
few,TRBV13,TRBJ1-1,CASSSRDRMNTEAFF
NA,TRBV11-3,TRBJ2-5,CASSLAIHETQYF
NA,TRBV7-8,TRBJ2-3,CASEELAGTDTQYF
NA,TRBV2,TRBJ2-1,CASSADRGSYNEQFF
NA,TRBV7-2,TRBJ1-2,CASSTSGSSFYGYTF
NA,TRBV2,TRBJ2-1,CASSIPINEQFF